This T cell receptor (beta chain) was profiled in a study of T cell changes during pregnancy in multiple sclerosis. V lost 0 bases to trimming and J lost 4 bases, with 10 bases between them. The germline CDR1 and CDR2 sequences are SGDLS and YYNGEE. The CDR3 is 14 residues long. This table comes from immunoSEQ multiplex PCR, and its TCRdb copy is limited to in-frame clones, with some not included. The sample has over 65,000 clones; roughly 90% are singletons. In this sample, this clone turned up once. This sequence originates from a female donor with multiple sclerosis, enrolled in a pregnancy study. Sequenced material: peripheral blood, taken in the first trimester of pregnancy. The chain uses TRBV9 and TRBJ1-1; no clear D gene. CDR3 protein: CASSVGHVGTEAFF. The CDR3 DNA sequence: TGTGCCAGCAGCGTAGGGCACGTTGGCACTGAAGCTTTCTTT.